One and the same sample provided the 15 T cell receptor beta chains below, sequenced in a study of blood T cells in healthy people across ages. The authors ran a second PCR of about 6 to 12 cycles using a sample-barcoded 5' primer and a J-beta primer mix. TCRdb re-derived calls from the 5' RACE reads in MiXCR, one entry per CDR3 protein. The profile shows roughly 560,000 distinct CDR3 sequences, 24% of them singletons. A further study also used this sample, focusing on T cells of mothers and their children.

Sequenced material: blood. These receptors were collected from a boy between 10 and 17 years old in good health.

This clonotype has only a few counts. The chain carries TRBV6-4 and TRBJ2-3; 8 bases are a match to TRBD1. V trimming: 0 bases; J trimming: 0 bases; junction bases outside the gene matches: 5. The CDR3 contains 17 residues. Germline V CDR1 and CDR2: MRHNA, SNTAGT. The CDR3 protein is CASSDSPGGMSTDTQYF. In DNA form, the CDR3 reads TGTGCCAGCAGTGACTCCCCAGGGGGCATGAGCACAGATACGCAGTATTTT.

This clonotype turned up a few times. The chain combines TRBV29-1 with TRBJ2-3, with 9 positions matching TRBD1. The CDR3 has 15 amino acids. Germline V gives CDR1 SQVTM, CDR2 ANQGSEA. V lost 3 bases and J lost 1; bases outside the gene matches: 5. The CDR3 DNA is TGCAGCGTTGATCCGACAGGGGGAGGCACAGATACGCAGTATTTT. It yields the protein CSVDPTGGGTDTQYF.

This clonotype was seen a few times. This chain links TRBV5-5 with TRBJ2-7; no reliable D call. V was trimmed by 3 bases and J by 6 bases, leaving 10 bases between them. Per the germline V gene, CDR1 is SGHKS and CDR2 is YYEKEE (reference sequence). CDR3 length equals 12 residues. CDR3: CASSSRGFEQYF. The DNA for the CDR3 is TGTGCCAGCAGCTCAAGAGGATTCGAGCAGTACTTC.

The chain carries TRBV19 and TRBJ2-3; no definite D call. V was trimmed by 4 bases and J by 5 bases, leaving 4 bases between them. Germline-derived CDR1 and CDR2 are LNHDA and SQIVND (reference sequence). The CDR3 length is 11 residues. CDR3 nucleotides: TGTGCCAGTAGTACGGGAGATACGCAGTATTTT. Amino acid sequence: CASSTGDTQYF.

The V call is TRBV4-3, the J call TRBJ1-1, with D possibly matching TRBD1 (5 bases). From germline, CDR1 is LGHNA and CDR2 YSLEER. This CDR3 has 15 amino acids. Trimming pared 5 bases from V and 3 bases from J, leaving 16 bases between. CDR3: CASSLRQRGDTEAFF. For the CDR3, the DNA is TGCGCCAGCAGCTTACGACAGCGTGGAGACACTGAAGCTTTCTTT.

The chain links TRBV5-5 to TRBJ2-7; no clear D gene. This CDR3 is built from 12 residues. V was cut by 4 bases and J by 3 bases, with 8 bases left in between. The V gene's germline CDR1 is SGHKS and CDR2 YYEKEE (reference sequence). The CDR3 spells CASSLISYEQYF. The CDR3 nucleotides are TGTGCCAGCAGCCTAATCAGCTACGAGCAGTACTTC.

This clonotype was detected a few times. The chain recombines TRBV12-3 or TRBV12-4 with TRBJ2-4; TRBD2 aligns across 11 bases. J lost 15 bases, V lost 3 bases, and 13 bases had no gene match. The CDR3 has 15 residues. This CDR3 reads CASSLGSGTSGRWYF. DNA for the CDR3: TGTGCCAGCAGTTTGGGGTCCGGGACTAGCGGTCGGTGGTACTTC.

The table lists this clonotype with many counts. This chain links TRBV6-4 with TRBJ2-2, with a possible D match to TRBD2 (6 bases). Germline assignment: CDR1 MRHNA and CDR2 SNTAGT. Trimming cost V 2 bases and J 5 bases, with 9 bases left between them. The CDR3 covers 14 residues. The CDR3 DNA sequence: TGTGCCAGCAGTGACAGACTAGAAACCGGGGAGCTGTTTTTT. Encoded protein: CASSDRLETGELFF.

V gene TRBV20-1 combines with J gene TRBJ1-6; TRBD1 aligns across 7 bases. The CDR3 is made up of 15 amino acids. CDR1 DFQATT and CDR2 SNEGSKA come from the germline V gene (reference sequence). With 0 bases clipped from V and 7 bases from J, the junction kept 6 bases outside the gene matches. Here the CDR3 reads CSARDLGRGNSPLHF. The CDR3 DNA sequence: TGCAGTGCTAGAGATCTGGGCAGGGGGAATTCACCCCTCCACTTT.

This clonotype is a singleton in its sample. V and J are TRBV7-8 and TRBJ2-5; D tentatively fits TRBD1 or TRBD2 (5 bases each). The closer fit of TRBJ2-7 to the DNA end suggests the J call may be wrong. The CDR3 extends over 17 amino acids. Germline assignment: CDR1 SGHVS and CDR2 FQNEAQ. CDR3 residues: CASSAGVGDHTIYEQYF. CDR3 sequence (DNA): TGTGCCAGCAGCGCTGGGGTAGGGGACCATACTATATACGAGCAGTACTTC.

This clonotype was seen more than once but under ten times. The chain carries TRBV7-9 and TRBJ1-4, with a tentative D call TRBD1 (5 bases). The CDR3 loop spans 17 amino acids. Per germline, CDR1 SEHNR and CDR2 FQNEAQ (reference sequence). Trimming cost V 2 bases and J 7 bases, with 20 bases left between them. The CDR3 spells CASSLPAGAGNPEKLFF. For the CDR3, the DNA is TGTGCCAGCAGCTTACCAGCTGGGGCAGGGAATCCTGAAAAACTGTTTTTT.

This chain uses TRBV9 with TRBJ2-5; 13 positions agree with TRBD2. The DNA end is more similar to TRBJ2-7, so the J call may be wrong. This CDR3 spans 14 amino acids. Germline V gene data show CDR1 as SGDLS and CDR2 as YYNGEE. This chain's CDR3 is CASSGWTSGGEQYF. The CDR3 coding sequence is TGTGCCAGCAGTGGTTGGACTAGCGGGGGCGAGCAGTACTTC.

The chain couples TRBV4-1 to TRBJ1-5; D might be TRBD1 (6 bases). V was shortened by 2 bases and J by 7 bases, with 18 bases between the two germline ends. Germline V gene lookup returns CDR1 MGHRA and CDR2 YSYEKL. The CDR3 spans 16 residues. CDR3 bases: TGCGCCAGCAGCCAAAGTCCCATACAGGGCGGACAGCCCCAGCATTTT. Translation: CASSQSPIQGGQPQHF.

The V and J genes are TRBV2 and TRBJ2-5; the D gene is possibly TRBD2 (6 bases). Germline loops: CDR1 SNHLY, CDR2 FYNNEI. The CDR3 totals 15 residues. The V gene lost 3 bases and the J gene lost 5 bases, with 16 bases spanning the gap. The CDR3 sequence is CASSETGLGGETQYF. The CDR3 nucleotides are TGTGCCAGCAGTGAGACGGGACTCGGAGGGGAGACCCAGTACTTC.

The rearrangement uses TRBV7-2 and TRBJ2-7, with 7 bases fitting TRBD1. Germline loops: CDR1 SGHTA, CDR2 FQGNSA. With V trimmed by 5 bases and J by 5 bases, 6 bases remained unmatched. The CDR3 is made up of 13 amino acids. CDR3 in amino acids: CASSIDRDHEQYF. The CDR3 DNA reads TGTGCCAGCAGCATTGACAGGGACCACGAGCAGTACTTC.